These T cell receptor beta chains were read from a single sample in a study of tumor-infiltrating lymphocytes in primary liver carcinoma. A single record per CDR3 protein comes from TCRdb applying MiXCR to the multiplex PCR reads. This sample has tens of thousands of distinct CDR3 sequences, with roughly 80% found just once. The sequencing sample was made of liver tumor tissue from sampling region 4. Receptors originate from a woman younger than 45 with primary liver carcinoma and hepatitis B virus infection. The CDR3 runs from the conserved cysteine through the conserved F or W. D genes are given only for firm matches. Only part of the rows carry a size: once, few, many, or a class if the clone is expanded.

TRBV11-2	TRBJ2-2	16	-	-	CARSPDSQLNTGELFF	TGTGCCAGAAGCCCCGATTCCCAATTGAACACCGGAGAGCTGTTTTTT
TRBV10-3	TRBJ1-1	19	TRBD1	many	CAIAPLYRDRGGMNAEAFF	TGTGCCATCGCTCCCCTTTACCGGGACAGGGGGGGGATGAACGCTGAAGCTTTCTTT
TRBV10-3	TRBJ2-1	14	-	-	CAIGSGTTHNEQFF	TGTGCCATCGGGAGCGGGACAACCCACAATGAGCAGTTCTTC
TRBV7-9	TRBJ1-6	15	-	once	CASSLVNSCHSPLHF	TGTGCCAGCAGCTTAGTGAACAGCTGTCATTCACCCCTCCACTTT
TRBV7-9	TRBJ1-2	13	-	-	CAGSVQGHYGYTF	TGTGCCGGTTCGGTTCAGGGGCATTATGGCTACACCTTC
TRBV4-3	TRBJ1-2	15	-	-	CASSQDLGGMNGYTF	TGCGCCAGCAGCCAAGATTTGGGCGGGATGAATGGCTACACCTTC
TRBV5-1	TRBJ2-3	14	-	-	CASTKTWEYDTQYF	TGCGCCAGCACCAAAACCTGGGAGTACGATACGCAGTATTTT
TRBV5-4	TRBJ2-3	12	TRBD2	-	CASKSGGGTQYF	TGTGCCAGCAAGAGCGGGGGAGGTACGCAGTATTTC
TRBV11-3	TRBJ2-7	16	TRBD1	-	CASSRWDRDYSYDQCF	TGTGCCAGCAGCCGCTGGGACAGGGATTACTCCTACGATCAGTGCTTC
TRBV4-2	TRBJ1-4	12	-	-	CASSQDGEQVFF	TGTGCCAGCAGCCAAGATGGGGAACAAGTGTTTTTT
TRBV12-3/TRBV12-4	TRBJ2-1	15	-	-	CVSRMSGISGLEQFF	TGTGTCAGCAGAATGTCCGGGATTAGCGGACTTGAGCAGTTCTTC
TRBV11-3	TRBJ2-7	15	TRBD2	-	CASSQLAGVGYEQYF	TGTGCCAGCAGCCAACTAGCGGGGGTGGGGTATGAGCAGTACTTC
TRBV11-2	TRBJ1-1	20	TRBD1	-	CASSTRDRGRKRWSNIEAFF	TGTGCGAGCAGCACTCGGGATAGGGGGCGCAAGAGGTGGAGTAACATTGAAGCTTTCTTT
TRBV5-6	TRBJ2-2	15	-	-	CDGSLASRVTEELFF	TGTGACGGCAGCTTGGCATCCAGAGTCACCGAGGAGCTGTTTTTT
TRBV11-3	TRBJ2-1	13	-	-	CASSLGQPNGQFF	TGTGCCAGCAGCTTAGGGCAGCCTAATGGGCAGTTCTTC
TRBV6-2/TRBV6-3	TRBJ2-7	14	TRBD2	-	CANGYGRVSYEQYF	TGTGCCAACGGTTATGGGAGGGTCTCCTACGAGCAGTACTTC
TRBV13	TRBJ2-7	15	TRBD1	few	CANSSGGQGLYEQYF	TGTGCCAACAGCTCCGGGGGACAGGGGCTCTACGAGCAGTACTTC
TRBV7-9	TRBJ2-7	10	-	few	CTSSLAGLYF	TGTACCAGTAGCTTAGCAGGGCTGTACTTC
TRBV5-6	TRBJ2-7	13	-	-	CVSTLRTGLSQYF	TGTGTCAGCACCTTACGGACTGGGCTATCGCAGTACTTC
TRBV28	TRBJ2-2	16	TRBD1	few	CASSQWDRGLTGKLFF	TGTGCCAGCAGTCAGTGGGACAGGGGGCTGACCGGGAAGCTGTTTTTT
TRBV4-2	TRBJ2-5	12	-	-	CASWQDRETQYF	TGTGCCAGTTGGCAAGATAGAGAGACCCAGTACTTC
TRBV4-3	TRBJ1-2	15	-	-	CPSSQNWGRVNGYTF	TGCCCCAGCAGCCAAAATTGGGGTAGGGTGAATGGCTACACCTTC
TRBV20-1	TRBJ2-3	15	-	-	CSASLAETSTDTQYF	TGCAGTGCTAGCTTAGCGGAAACTAGCACAGATACGCAGTATTTT
TRBV28	TRBJ1-2	13	-	-	CANRNTQGRSYTF	TGTGCCAACAGGAATACACAGGGCCGGAGCTACACCTTC
TRBV4-2	TRBJ2-7	18	TRBD2	-	CARSQEHLGRGGSREQYF	TGTGCCCGCAGCCAGGAACACCTAGGACGGGGGGGATCGCGCGAGCAGTACTTC
TRBV4-3	TRBJ2-1	16	-	-	CASSQDAGSFYDEQSF	TGCGCCAGCAGCCAAGATGCGGGAAGCTTCTACGATGAGCAGTCCTTC
TRBV11-3	TRBJ1-6	15	-	-	CASIFKRSYNPPLHF	TGTGCCAGCATCTTTAAGCGGAGCTATAATCCACCCCTCCACTTT
TRBV6-1	TRBJ1-2	18	-	-	CASSERFLILRSNYGYIF	TGTGCCAGCAGTGAGCGGTTCCTGATCCTTAGATCTAACTATGGCTACATCTTC
TRBV4-1	TRBJ2-1	13	-	few	CASSQDYHNEQFF	TGCGCCAGCAGCCAAGATTATCACAATGAGCAGTTCTTC
TRBV21-1	TRBJ2-7	12	-	-	CASSRESYKQYF	TGTGCCAGCAGCAGAGAGTCCTACAAGCAGTACTTC
TRBV28	TRBJ2-7	16	-	medium-sized	CASSPSGHPMPYEQYF	TGTGCCAGCAGTCCGTCGGGACACCCGATGCCGTACGAGCAGTACTTC
TRBV29-1	TRBJ1-2	12	-	-	CSVVHWDGDYTF	TGCAGCGTTGTCCATTGGGATGGCGACTACACGTTC
TRBV5-6	TRBJ2-7	14	-	-	CASSLVGGSYEHYF	TGTGCCAGCAGCTTGGTTGGGGGATCCTACGAGCATTATTTC
TRBV4-2	TRBJ1-1	16	-	-	CASSPIEWRGNTEAFF	TGTGCCAGCAGCCCCATCGAGTGGAGAGGGAACACTGAAGCCTTCTTT
TRBV4-1	TRBJ2-2	15	-	-	CASSEDPGATGDLFF	TGCGCCAGCAGCGAAGATCCGGGGGCGACCGGGGACCTGTTTTTT
TRBV11-2	TRBJ2-2	16	TRBD1	-	CASSSQGAPDAGELSF	TGTGCCAGCAGCTCACAGGGGGCTCCAGACGCCGGTGAGCTGTCTTTT
TRBV4-2	TRBJ2-7	18	-	-	CASSQEHLGKGGPCEQYF	TGTGCCAGCAGCCAGGAACACCTAGGAAAGGGAGGACCGTGCGAGCAGTACTTC
TRBV4-3	TRBJ2-7	15	TRBD1	-	CASSQGRWTGLEQYF	TGTGCCAGCAGCCAAGGTCGATGGACAGGGCTGGAGCAGTACTTC
TRBV11-1	TRBJ2-7	13	-	-	CASSLGNISEQYF	TGTGCCAGCAGCCTAGGAAACATCAGCGAGCAGTACTTC
TRBV28	TRBJ2-7	13	-	-	CASSLRGRYEQYF	TGTGCCAGCAGTCTTAGAGGGAGATACGAGCAATACTTC
TRBV29-1	TRBJ1-1	12	TRBD1	-	CSFETGSTEALF	TGCAGCTTCGAGACAGGGAGCACTGAAGCCCTCTTT
TRBV10-3	TRBJ2-5	15	-	-	CGISESATRQETRYF	TGTGGGATCAGTGAGTCGGCTACCAGACAAGAGACCCGGTACTTC
TRBV24-1	TRBJ2-1	13	-	once	CATSDVNDNEQFF	TGTGCCACTAGTGACGTTAATGACAATGAGCAGTTCTTC
TRBV4-3	TRBJ1-2	15	-	few	CSSSLDWGRVNGYIF	TGCTCCAGCAGCCTAGATTGGGGCAGGGTGAATGGCTACATCTTC
TRBV28	TRBJ1-4	14	-	-	CVSSSGTTNEKLFF	TGTGTCAGCAGTTCGGGTACAACCAATGAAAAACTGTTTTTT
TRBV4-2	TRBJ1-4	12	-	-	CPSSQDREKPFF	TGTCCCAGCAGCCAAGATAGGGAGAAACCGTTTTTT
TRBV2	TRBJ2-1	19	-	once	CVSSRRDRRTSSSYNEQFF	TGTGTCAGCAGCCGCCGGGATAGGAGAACCTCTAGCTCCTACAATGAGCAGTTCTTC
TRBV5-4	TRBJ1-3	14	-	large	CASSRTEPGNTIYF	TGTGCCAGCAGCCGGACTGAGCCTGGAAACACCATATATTTT
TRBV29-1	TRBJ1-1	12	TRBD1	-	CRGETGSTEAFF	TGCAGAGGCGAGACAGGGAGCACTGAGGCTTTCTTT
TRBV12-3/TRBV12-4	TRBJ2-1	15	-	-	CVSCYGLWGYNEQFF	TGTGTCAGCTGCTACGGACTGTGGGGCTACAATGAGCAGTTCTTC
TRBV5-4	TRBJ2-3	17	-	-	CASSLDGHPPPTDMQYF	TGTGCCAGTAGCCTAGACGGACACCCTCCACCCACAGATATGCAGTATTTT
TRBV5-5	TRBJ1-6	14	-	-	CARSLDVSNAHLHF	TGTGCCAGAAGCTTGGACGTCAGTAATGCACACCTCCACTTT
TRBV3-1	TRBJ1-5	13	-	-	CSSSEQGNQPQHF	TGTTCCAGCAGCGAACAGGGTAATCAACCCCAGCATTTT
TRBV12-5	TRBJ2-1	13	-	medium-sized	CATEQGSYNEQFF	TGTGCCACGGAACAGGGCTCCTACAATGAGCAGTTCTTC
TRBV29-1	TRBJ2-3	15	TRBD2	-	CGAAGTRGSTDTQYF	TGTGGCGCCGCAGGGACTAGAGGTAGCACAGATACGCAGTATTTT